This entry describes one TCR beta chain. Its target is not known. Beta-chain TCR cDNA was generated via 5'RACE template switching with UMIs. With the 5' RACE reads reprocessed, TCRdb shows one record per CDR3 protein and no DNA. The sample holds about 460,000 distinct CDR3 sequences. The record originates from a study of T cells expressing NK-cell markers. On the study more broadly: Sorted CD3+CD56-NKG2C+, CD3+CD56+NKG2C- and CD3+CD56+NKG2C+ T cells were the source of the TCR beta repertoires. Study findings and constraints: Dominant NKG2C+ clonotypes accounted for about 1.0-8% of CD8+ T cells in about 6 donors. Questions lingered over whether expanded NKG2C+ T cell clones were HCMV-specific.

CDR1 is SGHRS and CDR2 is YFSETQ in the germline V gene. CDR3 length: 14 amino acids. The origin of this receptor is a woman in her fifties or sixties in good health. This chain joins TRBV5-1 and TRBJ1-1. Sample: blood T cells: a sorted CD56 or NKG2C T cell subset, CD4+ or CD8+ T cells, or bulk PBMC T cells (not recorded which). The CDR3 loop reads CASRMEGIGTEAFF.